This T cell receptor (beta chain) emerged from a study of blood T cell repertoires in COVID-19. Study context: There were acute and convalescent COVID-19 samples, and they came from the United States, Italy and Spain. Nucleic acid was either cDNA or gDNA, and it came from T cells, B-cell-depleted T cells, or PBMCs.

The CDR3 contains 17 residues. The germline V and J ends were trimmed by 2 bases and 5 bases, with 18 bases remaining between them. The germline V gene encodes CDR1 KGHSH and CDR2 LQKENI. Authors' data handling: Estimation of nucleated cell counts relied on the amplification of reference gene primers. Data came from immunoSEQ multiplex PCR; TCRdb stores just in-frame clones and leaves some out. The V and J calls and clone size come from that table; D and trimming were worked out from the DNA. The sample has fewer than 200,000 clones, 80% to 90% seen once. The V gene is TRBV18, the J gene TRBJ1-4, with D maybe TRBD1 (6 bases). Sequencing input: peripheral blood. The sequence was obtained from a man between 18 and 35 years old who had recovered from COVID-19. CDR3 amino acids: CASSPDDSGHSNEKLFF. The CDR3 DNA reads TGTGCCAGCTCACCAGATGATTCGGGACACTCAAATGAAAAACTGTTTTTT. The full variable domain, rest sourced from reference TRBV18 and TRBJ1-4, is NAGVMQNPRHLVRRRGQEARLRCSPMKGHSHVYWYRQLPEEGLKFMVYLQKENIIDESGMPKERFSAEFPKEGPSILRIQQVVRGDSAAYFCASSPDDSGHSNEKLFFGSGTQLSVL.